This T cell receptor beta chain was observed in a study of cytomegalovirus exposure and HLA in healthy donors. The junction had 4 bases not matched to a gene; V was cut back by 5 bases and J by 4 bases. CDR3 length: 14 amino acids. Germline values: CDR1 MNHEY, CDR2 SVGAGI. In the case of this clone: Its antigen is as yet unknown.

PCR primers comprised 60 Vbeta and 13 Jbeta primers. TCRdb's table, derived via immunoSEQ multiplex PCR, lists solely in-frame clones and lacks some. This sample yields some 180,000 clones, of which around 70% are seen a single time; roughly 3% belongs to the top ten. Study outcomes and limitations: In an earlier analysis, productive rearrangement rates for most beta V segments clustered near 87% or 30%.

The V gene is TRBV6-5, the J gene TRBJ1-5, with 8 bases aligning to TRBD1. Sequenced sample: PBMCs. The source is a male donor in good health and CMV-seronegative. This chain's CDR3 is CASSLDRGNQPQHF. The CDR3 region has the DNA TGTGCCAGCAGTCTCGACAGGGGAAATCAGCCCCAGCATTTT.